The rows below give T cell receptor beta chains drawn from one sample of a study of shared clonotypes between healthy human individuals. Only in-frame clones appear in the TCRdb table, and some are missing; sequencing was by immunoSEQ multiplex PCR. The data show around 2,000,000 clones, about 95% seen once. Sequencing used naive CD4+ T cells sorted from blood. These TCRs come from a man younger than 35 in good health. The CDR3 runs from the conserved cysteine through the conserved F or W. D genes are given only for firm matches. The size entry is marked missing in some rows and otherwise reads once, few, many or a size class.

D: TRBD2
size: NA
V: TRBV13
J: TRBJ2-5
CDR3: CASSQRLAGVLGETQYF
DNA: TGTGCCAGCAGCCAAAGACTAGCGGGAGTCCTCGGGGAGACCCAGTACTTC

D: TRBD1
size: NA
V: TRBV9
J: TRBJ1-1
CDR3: CASSATGGANTEAFF
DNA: TGTGCCAGCAGCGCAACAGGGGGCGCGAACACTGAAGCTTTCTTT

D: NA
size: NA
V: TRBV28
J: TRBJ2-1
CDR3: CASSSGGAAYNEQFF
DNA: TGTGCCAGCAGCTCCGGGGGTGCCGCCTACAATGAGCAGTTCTTC

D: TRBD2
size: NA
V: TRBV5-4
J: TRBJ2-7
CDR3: CASRPSGQYEQYF
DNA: TGTGCCAGCAGACCTAGCGGGCAATACGAGCAGTACTTC

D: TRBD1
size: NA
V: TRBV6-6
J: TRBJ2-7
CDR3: CASREGTGDVYEQYF
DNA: TGTGCCAGCAGGGAAGGAACAGGGGACGTGTACGAGCAGTACTTC

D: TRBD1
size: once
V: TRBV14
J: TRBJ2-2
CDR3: CASSARDSNTGELFF
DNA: TGTGCCAGCAGTGCCCGGGACAGCAACACCGGGGAGCTGTTTTTT

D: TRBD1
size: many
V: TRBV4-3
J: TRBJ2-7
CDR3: CASSQDRAGGDEQYF
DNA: TGCGCCAGCAGCCAAGATCGGGCAGGGGGCGACGAGCAGTACTTC

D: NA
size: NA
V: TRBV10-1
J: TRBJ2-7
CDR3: CASSPTLTYEQYF
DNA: TGCGCCAGCTCCCCCACTCTGACCTACGAGCAGTACTTC

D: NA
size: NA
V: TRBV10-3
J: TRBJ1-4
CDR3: CAISSGAGGEKLFF
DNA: TGTGCCATCAGCTCCGGGGCTGGGGGCGAAAAACTGTTTTTT

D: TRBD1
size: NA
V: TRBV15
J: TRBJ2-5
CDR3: CATSRDYTGGQETQYF
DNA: TGTGCCACCAGCAGAGATTATACAGGGGGGCAAGAGACCCAGTACTTC

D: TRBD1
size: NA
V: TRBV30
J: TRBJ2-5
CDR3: CAWSRTGVVETQYF
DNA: TGTGCCTGGAGTCGGACAGGGGTTGTAGAGACCCAGTACTTC

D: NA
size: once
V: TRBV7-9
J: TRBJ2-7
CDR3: CASSPPADQGRTYEQYF
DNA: TGTGCCAGCAGCCCCCCGGCAGATCAGGGCCGGACCTACGAGCAGTACTTC

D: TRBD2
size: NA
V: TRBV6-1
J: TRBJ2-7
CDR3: CASSELAGGPWGEQYF
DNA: TGTGCCAGCAGTGAACTAGCGGGGGGCCCATGGGGGGAGCAGTACTTC

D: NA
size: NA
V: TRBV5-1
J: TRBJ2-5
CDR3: CASSLAATRETQYF
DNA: TGCGCCAGCAGCTTGGCAGCGACCCGGGAGACCCAGTACTTC

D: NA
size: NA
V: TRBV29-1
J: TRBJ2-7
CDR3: CSHTQAGEQYF
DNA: TGCAGCCACACACAGGCCGGCGAGCAGTACTTC

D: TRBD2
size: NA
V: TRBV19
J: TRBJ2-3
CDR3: CASSTSSGRYTDTQYF
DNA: TGTGCCAGTAGTACCTCTAGCGGGAGGTACACAGATACGCAGTATTTT

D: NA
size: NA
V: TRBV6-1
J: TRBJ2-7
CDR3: CATPSRAIYEQYF
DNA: TGTGCCACCCCTAGCAGGGCTATCTACGAGCAGTACTTC

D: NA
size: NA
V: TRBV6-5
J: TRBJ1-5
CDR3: CASSSSGAPQHF
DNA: TGTGCCAGCAGTTCGTCAGGTGCTCCCCAGCATTTT

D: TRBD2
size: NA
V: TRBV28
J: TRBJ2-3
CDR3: CASAERGGSTDTQYF
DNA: TGTGCCAGCGCCGAGCGGGGCGGAAGCACAGATACGCAGTATTTT

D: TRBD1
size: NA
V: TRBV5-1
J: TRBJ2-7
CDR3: CASRRDRAYEQYF
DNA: TGCGCCAGCAGACGGGACAGGGCCTACGAGCAGTACTTC

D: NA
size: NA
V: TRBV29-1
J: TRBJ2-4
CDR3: CSVEEGLNIQYF
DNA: TGCAGCGTTGAAGAGGGCCTAAACATTCAGTACTTC

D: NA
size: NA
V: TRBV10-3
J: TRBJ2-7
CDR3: CAISGDSYEQYF
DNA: TGTGCCATCAGTGGTGACAGTTACGAGCAGTACTTC

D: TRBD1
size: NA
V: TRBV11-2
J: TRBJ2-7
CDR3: CASSYPSTGTYEQYF
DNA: TGTGCCAGCAGCTATCCCTCGACAGGGACCTACGAGCAGTACTTC

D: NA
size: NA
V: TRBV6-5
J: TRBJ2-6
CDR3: CASSKNFGANVLTF
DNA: TGTGCCAGCTCGAAGAATTTTGGGGCCAACGTCCTGACTTTC

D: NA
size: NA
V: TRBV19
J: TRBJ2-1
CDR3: CASSIRHTLYNEQFF
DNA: TGTGCCAGTAGTATTCGTCATACCCTGTACAATGAGCAGTTCTTC

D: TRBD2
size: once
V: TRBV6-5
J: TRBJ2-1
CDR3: CASSYVAGVGYNEQFF
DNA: TGTGCCAGCAGTTACGTGGCGGGAGTGGGATACAATGAGCAGTTCTTC

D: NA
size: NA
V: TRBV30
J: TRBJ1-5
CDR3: CAWSVLTGNQPQHF
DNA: TGTGCCTGGAGTGTACTGACGGGCAATCAGCCCCAGCATTTT